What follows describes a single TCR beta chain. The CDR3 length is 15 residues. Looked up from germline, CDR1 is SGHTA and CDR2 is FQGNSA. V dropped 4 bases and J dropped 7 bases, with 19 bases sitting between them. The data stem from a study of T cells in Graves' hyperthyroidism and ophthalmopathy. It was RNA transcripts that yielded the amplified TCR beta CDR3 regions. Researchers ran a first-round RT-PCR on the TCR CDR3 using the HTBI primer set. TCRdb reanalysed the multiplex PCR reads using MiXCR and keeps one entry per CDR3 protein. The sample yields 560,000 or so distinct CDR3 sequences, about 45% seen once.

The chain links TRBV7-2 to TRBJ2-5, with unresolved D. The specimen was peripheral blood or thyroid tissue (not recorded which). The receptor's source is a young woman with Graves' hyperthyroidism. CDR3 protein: CASSSTSDSKATQYF. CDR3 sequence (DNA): TGTGCCAGCAGCTCTACCAGTGATTCAAAGGCGACCCAGTACTTC.